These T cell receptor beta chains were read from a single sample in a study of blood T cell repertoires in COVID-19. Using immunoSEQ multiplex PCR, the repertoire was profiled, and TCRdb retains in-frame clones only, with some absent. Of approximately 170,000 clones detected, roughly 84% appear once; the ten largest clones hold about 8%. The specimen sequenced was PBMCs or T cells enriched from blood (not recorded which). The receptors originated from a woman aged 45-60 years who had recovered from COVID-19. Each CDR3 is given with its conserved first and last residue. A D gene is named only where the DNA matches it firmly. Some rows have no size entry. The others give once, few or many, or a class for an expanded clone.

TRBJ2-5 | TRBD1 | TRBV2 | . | TGTGCCAGCAGTTATGACAGGGGAGAGACCCAGTACTTC | CASSYDRGETQYF
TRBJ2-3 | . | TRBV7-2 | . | TGTGCCAGCAGCTTAAATGGACTATATACGCAGTATTTT | CASSLNGLYTQYF
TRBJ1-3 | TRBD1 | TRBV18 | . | TGTGCCAGCTCACGGACAGGGAAATCTGGAAACACCATATATTTT | CASSRTGKSGNTIYF
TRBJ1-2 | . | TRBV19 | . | TGTGCCAGTAGGCAGAACTATGGCTACACCTTC | CASRQNYGYTF
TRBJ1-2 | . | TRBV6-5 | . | TGTGCCAGCAGTTATACAGGGTTTAATGGCTACACCTTC | CASSYTGFNGYTF
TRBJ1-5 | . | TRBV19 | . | TGTGCCAGTAGGGAAACAGGACCGAGCAATCAGCCCCAGCATTTT | CASRETGPSNQPQHF
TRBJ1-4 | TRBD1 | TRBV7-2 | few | TGTGCCAGCAGTTTTGACAGGGGGAATGAAAAACTGTTTTTT | CASSFDRGNEKLFF
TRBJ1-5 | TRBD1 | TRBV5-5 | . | TGTGCCAGCAGCCTACAGGGGGCTCGTAATCAGCCCCAGCATTTT | CASSLQGARNQPQHF
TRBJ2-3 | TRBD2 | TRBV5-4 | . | TGTGCCAGCACCGACGGCCTAGCGGGCACTAGCACAGATACGCAGTATTTT | CASTDGLAGTSTDTQYF
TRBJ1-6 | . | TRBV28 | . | TGTGCCAGCAAGCACAGGGACGTTCGGAATTCACCCCTCCACTTT | CASKHRDVRNSPLHF